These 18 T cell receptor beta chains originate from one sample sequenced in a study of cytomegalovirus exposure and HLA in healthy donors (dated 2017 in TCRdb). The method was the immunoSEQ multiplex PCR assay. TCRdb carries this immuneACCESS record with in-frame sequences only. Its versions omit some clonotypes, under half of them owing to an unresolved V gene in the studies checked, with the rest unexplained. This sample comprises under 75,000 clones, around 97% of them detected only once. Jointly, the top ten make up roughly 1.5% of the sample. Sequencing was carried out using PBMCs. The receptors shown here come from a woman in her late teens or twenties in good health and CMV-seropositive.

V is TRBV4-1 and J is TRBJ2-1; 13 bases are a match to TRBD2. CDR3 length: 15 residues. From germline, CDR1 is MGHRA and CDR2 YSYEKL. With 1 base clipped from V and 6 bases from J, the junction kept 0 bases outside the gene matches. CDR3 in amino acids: CASSQGTSGSNEQFF. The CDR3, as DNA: TGCGCCAGCAGCCAAGGGACTAGCGGGAGCAATGAGCAGTTCTTC.

The CDR3 spells CASSAQRDMGTQYF. The CDR3 nucleotides are TGTGCCAGCAGTGCACAAAGGGACATGGGGACCCAGTACTTC. This sequence joins TRBV6-5 and TRBJ2-5; a weak D match, TRBD1 (6 bases). The CDR3 runs to 14 residues. Trimming stripped 5 bases from V and 7 bases from J, with 17 bases between. Germline V gene lookup returns CDR1 MNHEY and CDR2 SVGAGI.

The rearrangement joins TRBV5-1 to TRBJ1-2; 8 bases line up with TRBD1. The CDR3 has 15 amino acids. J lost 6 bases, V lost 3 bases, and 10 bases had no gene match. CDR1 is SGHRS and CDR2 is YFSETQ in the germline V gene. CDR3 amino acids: CASSSLGPGGDGYTF. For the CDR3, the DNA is TGCGCCAGCAGCTCCCTTGGTCCAGGGGGCGATGGCTACACCTTC.

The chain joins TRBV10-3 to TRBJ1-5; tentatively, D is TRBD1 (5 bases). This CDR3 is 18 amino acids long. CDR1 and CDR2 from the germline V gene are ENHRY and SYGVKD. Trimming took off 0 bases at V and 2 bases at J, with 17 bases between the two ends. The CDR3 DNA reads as TGTGCCATCAGTGAGTCTTTTTTGGGGGGAATTGGCAATCAGCCCCAGCATTTT. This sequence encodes CAISESFLGGIGNQPQHF.

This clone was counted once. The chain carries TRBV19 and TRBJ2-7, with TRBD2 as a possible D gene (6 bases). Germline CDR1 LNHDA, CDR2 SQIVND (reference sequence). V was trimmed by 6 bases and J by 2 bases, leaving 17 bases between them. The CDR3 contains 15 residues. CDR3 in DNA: TGTGCCAGTAGCAGCTATAGCGGCAACCCCTACGAGCAGTACTTC. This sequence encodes CASSSYSGNPYEQYF. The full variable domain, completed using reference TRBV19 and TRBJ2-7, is DGGITQSPKYLFRKEGQNVTLSCEQNLNHDAMYWYRQDPGQGLRLIYYSQIVNDFQKGDIAEGYSVSREKKESFPLTVTSAQKNPTAFYLCASSSYSGNPYEQYFGPGTRLTVT.

CDR3 sequence (DNA): TGTGCCAGCAGCTTAGCGGTGGCGGGGTTTAATGAAAAACTGTTTTTT. Translated, it gives CASSLAVAGFNEKLFF. The rearrangement joins TRBV7-6 to TRBJ1-4; D uncertain. Germline values: CDR1 SGHVS, CDR2 FNYEAQ. The CDR3 runs 16 residues. V shed 0 bases and J shed 4 bases, with 12 bases lying between them.

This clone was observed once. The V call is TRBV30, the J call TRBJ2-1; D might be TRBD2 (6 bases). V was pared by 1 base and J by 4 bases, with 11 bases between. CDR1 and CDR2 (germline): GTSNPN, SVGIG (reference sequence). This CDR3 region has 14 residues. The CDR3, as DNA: TGTGCCTGGAGTGACTCGGGGGTATACAATGAGCAGTTCTTC. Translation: CAWSDSGVYNEQFF. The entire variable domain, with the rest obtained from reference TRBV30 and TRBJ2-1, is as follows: SQTIHQWPATLVQPVGSPLSLECTVEGTSNPNLYWYRQAAGRGLQLLFYSVGIGQISSEVPQNLSASRPQDRQFILSSKKLLLSDSGFYLCAWSDSGVYNEQFFGPGTRLTVL.

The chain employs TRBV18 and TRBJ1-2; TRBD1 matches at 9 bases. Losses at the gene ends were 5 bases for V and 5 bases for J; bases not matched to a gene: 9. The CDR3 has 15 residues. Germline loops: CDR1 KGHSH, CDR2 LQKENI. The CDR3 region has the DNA TGTGCCAGCTCAATCGGGACAGGGAGAGGGTATGGCTACACCTTC. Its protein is CASSIGTGRGYGYTF.

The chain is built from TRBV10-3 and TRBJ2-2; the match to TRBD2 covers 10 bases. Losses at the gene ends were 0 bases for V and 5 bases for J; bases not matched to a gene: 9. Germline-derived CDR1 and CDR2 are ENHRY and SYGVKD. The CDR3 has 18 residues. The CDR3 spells CAISESASGSGSTGELFF. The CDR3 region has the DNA TGTGCCATCAGTGAGTCGGCTAGCGGGAGTGGTTCTACCGGGGAGCTGTTTTTT.

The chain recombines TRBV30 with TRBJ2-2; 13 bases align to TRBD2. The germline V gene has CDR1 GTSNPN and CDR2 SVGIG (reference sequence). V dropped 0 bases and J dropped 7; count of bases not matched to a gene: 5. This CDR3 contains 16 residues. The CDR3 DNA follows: TGTGCCTGGAGTGTACTACTAGCGGGAGGGGGCGGGGAGCTGTTTTTT. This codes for CAWSVLLAGGGGELFF.

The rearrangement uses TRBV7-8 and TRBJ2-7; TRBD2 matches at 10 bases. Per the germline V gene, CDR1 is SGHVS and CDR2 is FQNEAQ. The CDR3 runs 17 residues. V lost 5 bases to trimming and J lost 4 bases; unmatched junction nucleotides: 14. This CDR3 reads CASSPPETSGERYEQYF. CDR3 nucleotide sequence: TGTGCCAGCAGCCCCCCAGAAACTAGCGGGGAGAGGTACGAGCAGTACTTC.

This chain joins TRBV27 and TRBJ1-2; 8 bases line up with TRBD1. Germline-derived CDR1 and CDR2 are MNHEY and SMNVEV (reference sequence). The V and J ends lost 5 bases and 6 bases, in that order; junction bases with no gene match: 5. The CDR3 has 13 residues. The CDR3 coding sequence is TGTGCCAGCAGTGGCGGACAGGGCAATGGCTACACCTTC. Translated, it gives CASSGGQGNGYTF.

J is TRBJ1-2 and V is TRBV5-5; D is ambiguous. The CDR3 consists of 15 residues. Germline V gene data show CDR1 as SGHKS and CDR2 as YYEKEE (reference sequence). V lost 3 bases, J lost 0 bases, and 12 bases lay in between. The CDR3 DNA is TGTGCCAGCAGCTGGAGGACGGATTCTAACTATGGCTACACCTTC. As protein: CASSWRTDSNYGYTF.

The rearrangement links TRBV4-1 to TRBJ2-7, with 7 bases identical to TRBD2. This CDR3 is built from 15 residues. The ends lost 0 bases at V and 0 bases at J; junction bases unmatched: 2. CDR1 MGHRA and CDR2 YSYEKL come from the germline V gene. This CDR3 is CASSQEGGSSYEQYF. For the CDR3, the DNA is TGCGCCAGCAGCCAAGAAGGCGGGAGCTCCTACGAGCAGTACTTC.

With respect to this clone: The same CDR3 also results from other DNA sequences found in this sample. As DNA, the CDR3 is TGCGCCAGCAGCTTGGGGACTAACTCCTACGAGCAGTACTTC. Translating it yields CASSLGTNSYEQYF. The chain links TRBV5-1 to TRBJ2-7; maybe TRBD2 (6 bases). The germline V gene has CDR1 SGHRS and CDR2 YFSETQ. The V gene lost 0 bases and the J gene lost 0 bases, with 7 bases spanning the gap. The CDR3 sequence is 14 residues long.

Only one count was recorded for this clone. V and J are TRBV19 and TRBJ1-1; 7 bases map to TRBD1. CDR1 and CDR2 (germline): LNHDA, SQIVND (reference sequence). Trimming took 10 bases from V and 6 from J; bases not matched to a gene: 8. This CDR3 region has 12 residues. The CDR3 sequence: CATSHRGAEAFF. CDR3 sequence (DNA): TGTGCCACCTCTCACAGGGGCGCTGAAGCTTTCTTT.

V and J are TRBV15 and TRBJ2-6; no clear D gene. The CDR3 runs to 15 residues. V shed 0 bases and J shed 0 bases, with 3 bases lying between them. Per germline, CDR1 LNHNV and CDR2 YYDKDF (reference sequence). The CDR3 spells CATSRDNSGANVLTF. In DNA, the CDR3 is TGTGCCACCAGCAGAGACAACTCTGGGGCCAACGTCCTGACTTTC.

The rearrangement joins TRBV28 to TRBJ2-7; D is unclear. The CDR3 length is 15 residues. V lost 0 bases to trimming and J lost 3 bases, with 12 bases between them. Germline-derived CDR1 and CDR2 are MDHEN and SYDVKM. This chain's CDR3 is CASSLWGATDYEQYF. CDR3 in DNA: TGTGCCAGCAGTTTATGGGGCGCCACCGACTACGAGCAGTACTTC.